These T cell receptor beta chains were read from a single sample in a study of CD8 T cells in ankylosing spondylitis. In TCRdb, the 5' RACE reads were re-called with MiXCR into one record per CDR3 protein. The table lists about 220,000 distinct CDR3 sequences, more than 25% of them singletons. Material for sequencing was blood, either unsorted or a sorted T cell fraction (not recorded which). The receptors shown here come from a male donor with ankylosing spondylitis or in good health (not recorded which). The CDR3 runs from the conserved cysteine through the conserved F or W. D genes are given only for firm matches. Clone size, where shown, is once, few, many, or a class for clones that have expanded.

J,size,V,length,D,CDR3,DNA
TRBJ1-1,many,TRBV12-3/TRBV12-4,13,NA,CASSLGPGGEAFF,TGTGCCAGCAGTTTAGGTCCCGGCGGTGAAGCTTTCTTT
TRBJ1-2,many,TRBV29-1,11,NA,CSVASSGSYTF,TGCAGCGTAGCCAGCTCGGGAAGCTACACCTTC
TRBJ2-1,many,TRBV10-3,18,TRBD2,CAIRAGLAGGSSYNEQFF,TGTGCCATCAGGGCCGGGCTAGCGGGAGGCAGCTCCTACAATGAGCAGTTCTTC
TRBJ1-1,NA,TRBV6-5,11,NA,CASSYGTEAFF,TGTGCCAGCAGTTACGGAACTGAAGCTTTCTTT
TRBJ2-2,NA,TRBV4-2,16,NA,CASSQGIDGNTGELFF,TGTGCCAGCAGCCAAGGGATAGACGGAAACACCGGGGAGCTGTTTTTT
TRBJ1-1,NA,TRBV18,14,NA,CASSPGGLNTEAFF,TGTGCCAGCTCACCAGGCGGGTTGAACACTGAAGCTTTCTTT
TRBJ1-3,few,TRBV7-9,15,NA,CASSSTGLRGNTIYF,TGTGCCAGCAGCTCTACGGGTCTCCGGGGAAACACCATATATTTT
TRBJ2-7,many,TRBV4-2,15,TRBD1,CASSQTGTAPREQYF,TGTGCCAGCAGCCAAACCGGGACAGCTCCCCGCGAGCAGTACTTC
TRBJ2-2,many,TRBV20-1,15,NA,CSAREASQNTGELFF,TGCAGTGCTAGAGAGGCTAGCCAGAACACCGGGGAGCTGTTTTTT
TRBJ2-7,NA,TRBV5-1,15,NA,CASRFDSQSSYEQYF,TGCGCCAGCAGGTTCGACAGCCAGAGCTCCTACGAGCAGTACTTC
TRBJ2-5,once,TRBV29-1,13,NA,CSVEVQIRETQYF,TGCAGCGTTGAAGTCCAGATAAGAGAGACCCAGTACTTC
TRBJ2-3,NA,TRBV15,16,TRBD2,CATSRDRAGGLNTQYF,TGTGCCACCAGCAGAGATAGGGCGGGAGGGTTAAATACGCAGTATTTT
TRBJ2-5,NA,TRBV10-3,14,NA,CAISESGLQETQYF,TGTGCCATCAGTGAGTCTGGACTTCAAGAGACCCAGTACTTC
TRBJ2-7,many,TRBV5-6,15,NA,CASSLRDSDLRGQYF,TGTGCCAGCAGCTTGCGAGACAGCGATCTACGAGGACAGTACTTC
TRBJ2-7,many,TRBV29-1,12,NA,CSVVAMTYEQYF,TGCAGCGTGGTTGCTATGACATACGAGCAGTACTTC
TRBJ2-3,many,TRBV15,15,NA,CATRHLNPATDTQYF,TGTGCCACCCGACACCTAAATCCTGCCACAGATACGCAGTATTTT
TRBJ1-1,NA,TRBV11-3,14,TRBD1,CASSQTGGRPEAFF,TGTGCCAGCAGCCAGACAGGGGGCCGGCCTGAAGCTTTCTTT
TRBJ2-1,many,TRBV4-3,17,NA,CASSPKGASYSYNEQFF,TGCGCCAGCAGCCCCAAAGGGGCGAGCTACTCCTACAATGAGCAGTTCTTC
TRBJ2-7,many,TRBV7-2,15,TRBD1,CASSLGGTGIYEQYF,TGTGCCAGCAGCTTAGGGGGGACAGGCATCTACGAGCAGTACTTC
TRBJ1-1,many,TRBV6-6,13,NA,CASSFNWNTEAFF,TGTGCCAGCAGTTTCAACTGGAACACTGAAGCTTTCTTT
TRBJ2-3,NA,TRBV20-1,16,TRBD1,CSARVSGTGFTDTQYF,TGCAGTGCTAGAGTTTCCGGGACAGGATTCACAGATACGCAGTATTTT
TRBJ2-7,NA,TRBV29-1,13,NA,CSVTVGATYEQYF,TGCAGCGTTACGGTGGGCGCTACCTACGAGCAGTACTTC
TRBJ2-1,many,TRBV9,15,NA,CASSSAISAYNEQFF,TGTGCCAGCAGCTCAGCTATAAGCGCGTACAATGAGCAGTTCTTC
TRBJ2-3,many,TRBV2,16,TRBD2,CASSEKRERGTDTQYF,TGTGCCAGCAGTGAAAAGCGGGAGAGGGGCACAGATACGCAGTATTTT